This T cell receptor (beta chain) was captured by sequencing in a study of CD8+ T cells in alopecia areata. Study-wide background: Female C3H/HeJ mice aged about 7-10 weeks received skin from roughly 6-12-month-old C3H/HeJ donors with spontaneous alopecia. Study-wide points: Patients shared TCRs less clearly than mice did, possibly owing to HLA. Affected scalp, especially in alopecia totalis/universalis, had a higher clonality than normal scalp did. Normal skin's resident alphabeta T cells are sequenced alongside lesional scalp T cells.

Sorting of pooled cutaneous lymph node cells used CD4, CD8alpha, NKG2D, NKG2ACE and other markers. Extracted RNA was reverse transcribed into cDNA, the sequencing template. Produced via immunoSEQ multiplex PCR; TCRdb's table is partial and in-frame only. The sample yields around 300,000 clones, without any singletons. Notes on this clone: Its specificity is not known. Gene labels here are mouse ones. The CDR3 is cut off 4 residues early in the read; its end comes from the germline J gene. The sample holds other DNA sequences that translate to the same CDR3.

V shed 2 bases and J 0 bases; nucleotides not matched to a gene: 1. Germline CDR1 and CDR2: NNHNN and SYGAGS (reference sequence). The CDR3 runs 15 residues. The origin of this receptor is a C3H/HeJ mouse with alopecia areata. The MHC haplotype of the strain is H2-k. The chain couples TRBV13-2 to TRBJ2-2, with 7 bases matching TRBD1. Source material: CD4+ T cells sorted from a lymph node. The DNA read from the CDR3 is TGTGCCAGCGGTGACGGGACAGCAAACACCGGG. Protein product: CASGDGTANTG. The full CDR3 protein reads CASGDGTANTGQLYF.